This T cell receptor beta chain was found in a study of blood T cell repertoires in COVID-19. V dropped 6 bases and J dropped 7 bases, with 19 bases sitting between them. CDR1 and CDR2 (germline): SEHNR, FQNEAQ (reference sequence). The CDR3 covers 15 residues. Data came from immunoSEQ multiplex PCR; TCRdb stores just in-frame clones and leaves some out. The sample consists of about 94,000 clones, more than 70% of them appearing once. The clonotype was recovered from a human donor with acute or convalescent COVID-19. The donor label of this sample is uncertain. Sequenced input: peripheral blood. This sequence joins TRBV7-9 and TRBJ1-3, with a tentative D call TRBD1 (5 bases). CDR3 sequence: CASSASPWGGNTIYF. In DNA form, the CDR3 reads TGTGCCAGCAGTGCCTCCCCTTGGGGGGGGAACACCATATATTTT.